This T cell receptor (beta chain) was captured in a study of cytomegalovirus exposure and HLA in healthy donors. General observations from the study: The study labeled fewer than 200 TCR beta chains cytomegalovirus-associated. Follow-up analysis found HLA locus-dependent TCR association rates, highest for DRB1 and lowest for HLA-C. Most TCR sequences were seen very rarely across donors, but some public TCRs occurred in many.

The CDR3 runs 14 residues. The germline V gene encodes CDR1 MNHEY and CDR2 SVGAGI. Trimming cost V 0 bases and J 0 bases, with 6 bases left between them. PCR employed 60 Vbeta and 13 Jbeta primers. How the authors handled the data: In a later analysis, 75 million to 85 million unique TCR beta chains included roughly 11 million shared by two or more donors. Repertoires were generated with immunoSEQ multiplex PCR, while TCRdb's copy carries only in-frame clones and drops some. V and J calls plus clone size are reproduced from that table; the DNA served to infer D and trimming. In the table there are just under 250,000 clones, around 80% of which are singletons. This clone was seen more than once but under ten times. Its antigen is not known.

Material for sequencing was PBMCs. The genes are TRBV6-5 and TRBJ2-7; no definite D call. This receptor was obtained from a woman aged 40-49 years in good health and CMV-seropositive. The CDR3 spells CASSYSGSSYEQYF. CDR3 nucleotides: TGTGCCAGCAGTTACTCTGGTAGCTCCTACGAGCAGTACTTC.